Below, one TCR beta chain is given with its context. The data belong to a study of blood T cell repertoires in COVID-19. Trimming took off 1 base at V and 0 bases at J, with 4 bases between the two ends. The CDR3 consists of 14 residues. Germline lookup yields CDR1 SGHTA and CDR2 FQGTGA. Only in-frame clones appear in the TCRdb table, and some are missing; sequencing was by immunoSEQ multiplex PCR. The sample holds hundreds of thousands of clones, around 87% seen once. This TCR came from a woman in her late teens or twenties with acute COVID-19. The sample taken for sequencing was PBMCs or T cells enriched from blood (not recorded which). The chain links TRBV7-3 to TRBJ1-5; D is ambiguous. The CDR3 is CASSLSNSNQPQHF. CDR3 DNA sequence: TGTGCCAGCAGCTTAAGTAATAGCAATCAGCCCCAGCATTTT.